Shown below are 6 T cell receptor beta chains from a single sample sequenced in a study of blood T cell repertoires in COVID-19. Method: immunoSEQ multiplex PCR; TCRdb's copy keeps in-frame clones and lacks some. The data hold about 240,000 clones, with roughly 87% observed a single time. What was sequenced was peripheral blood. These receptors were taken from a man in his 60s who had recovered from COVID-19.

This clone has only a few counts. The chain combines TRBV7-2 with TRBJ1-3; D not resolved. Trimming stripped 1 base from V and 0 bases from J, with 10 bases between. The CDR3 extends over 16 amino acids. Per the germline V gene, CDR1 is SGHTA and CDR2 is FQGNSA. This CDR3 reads CASSLGERLSGNTIYF. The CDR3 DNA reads TGTGCCAGCAGCTTAGGGGAGAGGCTCTCTGGAAACACCATATATTTT.

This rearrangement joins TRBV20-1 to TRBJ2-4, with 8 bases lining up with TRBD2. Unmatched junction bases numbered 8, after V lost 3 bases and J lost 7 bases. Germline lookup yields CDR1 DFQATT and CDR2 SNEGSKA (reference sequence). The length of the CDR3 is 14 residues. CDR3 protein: CSASYRGGGNIQYF. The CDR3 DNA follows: TGCAGTGCTAGTTATCGGGGGGGCGGGAACATTCAGTACTTC.

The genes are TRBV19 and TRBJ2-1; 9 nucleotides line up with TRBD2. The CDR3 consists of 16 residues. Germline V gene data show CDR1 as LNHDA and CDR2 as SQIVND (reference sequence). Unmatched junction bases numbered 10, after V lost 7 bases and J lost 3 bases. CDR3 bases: TGTGCCAGTAACAAAGGGCGGGGGGGTTTCTACAATGAGCAGTTCTTC. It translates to CASNKGRGGFYNEQFF. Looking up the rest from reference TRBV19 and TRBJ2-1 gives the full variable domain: DGGITQSPKYLFRKEGQNVTLSCEQNLNHDAMYWYRQDPGQGLRLIYYSQIVNDFQKGDIAEGYSVSREKKESFPLTVTSAQKNPTAFYLCASNKGRGGFYNEQFFGPGTRLTVL.

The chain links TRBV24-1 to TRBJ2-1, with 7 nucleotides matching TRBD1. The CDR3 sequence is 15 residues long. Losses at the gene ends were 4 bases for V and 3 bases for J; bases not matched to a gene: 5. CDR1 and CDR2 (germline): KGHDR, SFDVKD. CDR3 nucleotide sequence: TGTGCCACCAGTGAGCAAGGGACAGTCTACAATGAGCAGTTCTTC. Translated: CATSEQGTVYNEQFF.

The chain's CDR3 is CASSLGTSPDEQFF. The CDR3 bases are TGTGCCAGCAGCCTAGGGACTAGCCCCGATGAGCAGTTCTTC. The V call is TRBV11-3, the J call TRBJ2-1, with 9 bases aligning to TRBD2. With 5 bases clipped from V and 8 bases from J, the junction kept 7 bases outside the gene matches. Per germline, CDR1 SGHNT and CDR2 YENEEA. The CDR3 spans 14 residues.

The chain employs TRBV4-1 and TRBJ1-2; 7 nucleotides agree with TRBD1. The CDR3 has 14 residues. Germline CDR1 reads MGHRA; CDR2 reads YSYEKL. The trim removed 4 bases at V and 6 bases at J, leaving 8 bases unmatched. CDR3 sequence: CASSPVGTVDGYTF. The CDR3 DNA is TGCGCCAGCAGCCCCGTAGGGACAGTCGATGGCTACACCTTC.